This T cell receptor (beta chain) was sequenced during a study of T cell changes during pregnancy in multiple sclerosis. Trimming removed 4 bases from V and 5 bases from J; junction bases left unmatched: 7. CDR1 and CDR2 from the germline V gene are MNHNS and SASEGT. The CDR3 consists of 15 residues. This table comes from immunoSEQ multiplex PCR, and its TCRdb copy is limited to in-frame clones, with some not included. The table lists tens of thousands of clones, approximately 89% of them singletons, with 10% to 12% in the top ten. The input for sequencing was CD8+ T cells from peripheral blood mononuclear cells, taken in the third trimester of pregnancy. This clonotype originated in a female donor with multiple sclerosis, enrolled in a pregnancy study. The rearrangement joins TRBV6-1 to TRBJ2-7; 11 nucleotides align to TRBD2. The CDR3 region is CASSAELAGAHEQYF. In DNA, the CDR3 is TGTGCCAGCAGTGCAGAACTAGCGGGGGCCCACGAGCAGTACTTC.